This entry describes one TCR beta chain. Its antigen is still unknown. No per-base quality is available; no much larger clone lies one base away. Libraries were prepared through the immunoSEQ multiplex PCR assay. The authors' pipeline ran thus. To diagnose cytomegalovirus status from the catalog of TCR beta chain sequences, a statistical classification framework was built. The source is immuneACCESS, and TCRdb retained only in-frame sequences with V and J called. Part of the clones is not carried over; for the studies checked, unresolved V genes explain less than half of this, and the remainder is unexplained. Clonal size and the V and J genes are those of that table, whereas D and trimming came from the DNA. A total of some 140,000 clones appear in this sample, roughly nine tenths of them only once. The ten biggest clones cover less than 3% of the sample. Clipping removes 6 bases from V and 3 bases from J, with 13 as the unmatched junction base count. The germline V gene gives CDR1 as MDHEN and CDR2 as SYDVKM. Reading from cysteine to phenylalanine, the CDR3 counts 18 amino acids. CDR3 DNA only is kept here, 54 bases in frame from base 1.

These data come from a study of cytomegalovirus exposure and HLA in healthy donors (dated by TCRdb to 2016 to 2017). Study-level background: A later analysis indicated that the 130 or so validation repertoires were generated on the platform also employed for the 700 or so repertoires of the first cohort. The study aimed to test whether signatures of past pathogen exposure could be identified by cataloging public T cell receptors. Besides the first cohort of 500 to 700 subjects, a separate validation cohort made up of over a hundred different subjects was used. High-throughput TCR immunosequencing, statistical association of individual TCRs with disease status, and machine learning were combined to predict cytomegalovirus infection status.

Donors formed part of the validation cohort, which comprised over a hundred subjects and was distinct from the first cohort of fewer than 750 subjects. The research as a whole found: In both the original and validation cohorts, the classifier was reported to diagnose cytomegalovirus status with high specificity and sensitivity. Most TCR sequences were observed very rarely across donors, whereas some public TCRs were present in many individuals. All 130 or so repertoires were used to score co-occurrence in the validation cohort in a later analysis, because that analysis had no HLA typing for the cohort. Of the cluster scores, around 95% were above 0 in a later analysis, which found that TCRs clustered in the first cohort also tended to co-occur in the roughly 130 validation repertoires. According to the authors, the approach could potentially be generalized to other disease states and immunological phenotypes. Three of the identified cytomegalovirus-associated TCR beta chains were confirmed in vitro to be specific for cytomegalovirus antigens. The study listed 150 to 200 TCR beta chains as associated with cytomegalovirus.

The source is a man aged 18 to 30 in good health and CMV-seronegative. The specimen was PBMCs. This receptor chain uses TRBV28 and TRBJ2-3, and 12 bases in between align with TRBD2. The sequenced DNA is TGTGCCAGCAGCTTGGGACTAGCGGGCCCCCTTGGGACAGATACGCAGTATTTT. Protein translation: CASSLGLAGPLGTDTQYF.